A single sample gave rise to the 3 T cell receptor beta chains below, sequenced in a study of regulatory T cells in long-lasting Graves disease. Arm-PCR with iRepertoire HTBI primers amplified the CDR3 regions for these TCR beta libraries. MiXCR, run by TCRdb on the multiplex PCR reads, gives a single entry per CDR3 protein. The repertoire holds 400,000 to 500,000 distinct CDR3 sequences, approximately 16% seen once, with about 25% in the top ten. Sample time point: newly diagnosed GD, antithyroid drugs for less than 3 months. With RNA extracted from PBMCs as input, the TCR library was made. These same records also appear under a second study, on T cells in Graves' hyperthyroidism and ophthalmopathy.

The material sequenced was peripheral blood mononuclear cells (PBMCs), taken at new diagnosis, from a patient treated with antithyroid drugs. The origin of the receptors is a woman between 18 and 29 years old with Graves disease.

This clonotype has a count of ten or more. The rearrangement joins TRBV15 to TRBJ1-2, with D hard to call. Trimming removed 4 bases from V and 7 bases from J, with 13 bases in between. This CDR3 region has 13 residues. CDR1 is LNHNV, CDR2 YYDKDF, per germline (reference sequence). The CDR3 loop reads CATSTATATGYTF. The CDR3 region has the DNA TGTGCCACCAGCACAGCGACGGCTACTGGCTACACCTTC.

This clonotype occurred many times. The chain has TRBV27 and TRBJ2-1; D not resolved. The CDR3 runs 13 residues. Between the trimmed V and J ends, which lost 6 bases and 10 bases, there was a span of 16 bases. CDR1 is MNHEY and CDR2 is SMNVEV in the germline V gene (reference sequence). CDR3 sequence: CASRTTGWGEQFF. CDR3 in DNA: TGTGCCAGCAGAACGACCGGGTGGGGAGAGCAGTTCTTC.

This clonotype was seen only a few times. This chain connects TRBV7-2 to TRBJ1-2, with 9 bases that match TRBD1. CDR1 and CDR2 (germline): SGHTA, FQGNSA. This CDR3 region has 17 residues. The V and J ends lost 6 bases and 7 bases, in that order; junction bases with no gene match: 18. CDR3 in amino acids: CASSPSLRDREGGGYTF. CDR3 sequence (DNA): TGTGCCAGCAGTCCGAGCTTAAGGGACAGGGAAGGAGGTGGCTACACCTTC.